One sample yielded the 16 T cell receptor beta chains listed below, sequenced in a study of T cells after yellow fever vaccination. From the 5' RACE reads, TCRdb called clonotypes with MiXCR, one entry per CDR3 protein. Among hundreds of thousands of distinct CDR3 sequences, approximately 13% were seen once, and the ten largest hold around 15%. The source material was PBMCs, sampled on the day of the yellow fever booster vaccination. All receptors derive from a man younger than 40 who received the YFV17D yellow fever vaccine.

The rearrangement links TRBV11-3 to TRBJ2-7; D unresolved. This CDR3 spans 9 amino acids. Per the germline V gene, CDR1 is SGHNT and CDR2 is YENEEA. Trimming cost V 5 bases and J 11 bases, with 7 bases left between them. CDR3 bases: TGTGCCAGCAGCCTTATAAAGTACTTC. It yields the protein CASSLIKYF. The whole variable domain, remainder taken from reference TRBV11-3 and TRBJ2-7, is EAGVVQSPRYKIIEKKQPVAFWCNPISGHNTLYWYLQNLGQGPELLIRYENEEAVDDSQLPKDRFSAERLKGVDSTLKIQPAELGDSAVYLCASSLIKYFGPGTRLTVT.

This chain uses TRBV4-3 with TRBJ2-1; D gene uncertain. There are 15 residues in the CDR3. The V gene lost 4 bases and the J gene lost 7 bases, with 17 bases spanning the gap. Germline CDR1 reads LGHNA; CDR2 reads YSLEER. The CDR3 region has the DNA TGCGCCAGCAGCCGAGAAAGTCGGCATGGGAATGAGCAGTTCTTC. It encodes CASSRESRHGNEQFF.

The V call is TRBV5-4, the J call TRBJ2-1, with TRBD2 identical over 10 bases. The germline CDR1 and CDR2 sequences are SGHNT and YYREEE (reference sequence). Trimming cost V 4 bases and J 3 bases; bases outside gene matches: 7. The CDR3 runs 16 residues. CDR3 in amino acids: CASSPGVAGGYNEQFF. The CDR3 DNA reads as TGTGCCAGCAGCCCCGGGGTAGCGGGAGGCTACAATGAGCAGTTCTTC.

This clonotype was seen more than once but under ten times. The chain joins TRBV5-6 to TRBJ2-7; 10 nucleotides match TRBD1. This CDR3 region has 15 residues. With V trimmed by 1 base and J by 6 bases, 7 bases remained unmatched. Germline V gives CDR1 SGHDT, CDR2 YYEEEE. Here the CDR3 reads CASSLTGTGEREQYF. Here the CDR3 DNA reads TGTGCCAGCAGCTTGACCGGGACAGGGGAGCGCGAGCAGTACTTC.

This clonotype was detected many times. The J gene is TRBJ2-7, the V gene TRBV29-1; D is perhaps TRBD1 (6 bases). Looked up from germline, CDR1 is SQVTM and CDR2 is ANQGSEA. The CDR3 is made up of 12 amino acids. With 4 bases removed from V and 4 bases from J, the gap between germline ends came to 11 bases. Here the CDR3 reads CSVGTGSYEQYF. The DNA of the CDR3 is TGCAGCGTTGGAACAGGGAGTTACGAGCAGTACTTC.

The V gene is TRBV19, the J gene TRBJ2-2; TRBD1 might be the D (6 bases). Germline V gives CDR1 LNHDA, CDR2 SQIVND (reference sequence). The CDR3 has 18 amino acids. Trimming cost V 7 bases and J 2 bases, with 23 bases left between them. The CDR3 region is CASMGLHRAARNTGELFF. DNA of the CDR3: TGTGCCAGTATGGGATTGCACAGGGCGGCGCGAAACACCGGGGAGCTGTTTTTT.

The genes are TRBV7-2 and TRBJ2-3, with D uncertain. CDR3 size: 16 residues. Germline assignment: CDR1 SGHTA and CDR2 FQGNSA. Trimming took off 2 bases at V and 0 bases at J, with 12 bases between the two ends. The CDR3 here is CASSLYDTLSTDTQYF. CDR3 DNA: TGTGCCAGCAGCTTATATGACACCTTAAGCACAGATACGCAGTATTTT.

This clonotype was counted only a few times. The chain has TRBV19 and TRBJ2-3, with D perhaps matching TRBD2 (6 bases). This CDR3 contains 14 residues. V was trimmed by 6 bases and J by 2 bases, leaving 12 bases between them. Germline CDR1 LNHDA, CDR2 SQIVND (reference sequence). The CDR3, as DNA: TGTGCCAGTAGAGGGGACTTGACCACAGATACGCAGTATTTT. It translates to CASRGDLTTDTQYF.

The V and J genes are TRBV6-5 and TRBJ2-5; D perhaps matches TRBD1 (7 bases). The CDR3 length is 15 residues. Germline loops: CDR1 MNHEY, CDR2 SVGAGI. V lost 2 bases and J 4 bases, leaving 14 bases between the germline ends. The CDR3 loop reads CASSYRQGGRETQYF. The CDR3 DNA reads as TGTGCCAGCAGTTACCGGCAGGGGGGTCGAGAGACCCAGTACTTC.

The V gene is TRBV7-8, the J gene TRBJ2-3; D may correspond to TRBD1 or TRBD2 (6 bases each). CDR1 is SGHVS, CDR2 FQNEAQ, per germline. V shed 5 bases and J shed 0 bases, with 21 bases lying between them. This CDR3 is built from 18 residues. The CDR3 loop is CASSVVVRGPTSTDTQYF. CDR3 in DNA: TGTGCCAGCAGCGTAGTCGTCCGGGGGCCGACTAGCACAGATACGCAGTATTTT.

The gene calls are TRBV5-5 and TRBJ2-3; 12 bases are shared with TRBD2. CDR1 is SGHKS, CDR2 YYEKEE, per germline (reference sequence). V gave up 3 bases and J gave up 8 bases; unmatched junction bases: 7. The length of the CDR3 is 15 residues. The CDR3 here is CASSSTSGRVGTQYF. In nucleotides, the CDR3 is TGTGCCAGCAGCTCGACTAGCGGGAGAGTTGGTACGCAGTATTTT.

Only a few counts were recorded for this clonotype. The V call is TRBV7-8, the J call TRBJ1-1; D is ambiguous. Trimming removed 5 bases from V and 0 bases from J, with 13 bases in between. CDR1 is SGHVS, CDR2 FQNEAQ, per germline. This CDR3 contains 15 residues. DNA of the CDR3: TGTGCCAGCAGCCTTCAGCAGGTCGTGAACACTGAAGCTTTCTTT. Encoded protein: CASSLQQVVNTEAFF. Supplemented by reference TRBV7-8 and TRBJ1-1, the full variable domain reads GAGVSQSPRYKVAKRGQDVALRCDPISGHVSLFWYQQALGQGPEFLTYFQNEAQLDKSGLPSDRFFAERPEGSVSTLKIQRTQQEDSAVYLCASSLQQVVNTEAFFGQGTRLTVV.

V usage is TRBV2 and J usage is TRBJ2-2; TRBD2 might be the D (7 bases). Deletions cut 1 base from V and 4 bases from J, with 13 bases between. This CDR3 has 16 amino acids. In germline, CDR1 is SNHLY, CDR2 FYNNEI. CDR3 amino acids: CASSEERGGITGELFF. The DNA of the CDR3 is TGTGCCAGCAGTGAAGAGAGGGGGGGGATCACCGGGGAGCTGTTTTTT.

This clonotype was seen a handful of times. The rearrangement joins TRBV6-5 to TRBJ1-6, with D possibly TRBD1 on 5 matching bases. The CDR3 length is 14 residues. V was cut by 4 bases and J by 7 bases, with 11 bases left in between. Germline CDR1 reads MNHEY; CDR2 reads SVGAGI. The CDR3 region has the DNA TGTGCCAGCAGTTCGACCGGGACCAATTCACCCCTCCACTTT. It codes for CASSSTGTNSPLHF.

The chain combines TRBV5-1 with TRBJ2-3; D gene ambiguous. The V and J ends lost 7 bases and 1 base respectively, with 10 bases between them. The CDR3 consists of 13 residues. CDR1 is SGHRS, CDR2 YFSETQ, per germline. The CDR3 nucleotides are TGCGCCAGCGACTTAACCGGCACAGATACGCAGTATTTT. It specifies CASDLTGTDTQYF.

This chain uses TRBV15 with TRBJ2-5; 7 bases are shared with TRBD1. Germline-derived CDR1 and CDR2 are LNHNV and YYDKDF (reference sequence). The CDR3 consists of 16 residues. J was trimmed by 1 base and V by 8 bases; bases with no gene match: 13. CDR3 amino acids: CATGGQLGSAQETQYF. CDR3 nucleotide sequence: TGTGCCACCGGGGGACAGCTAGGTTCCGCCCAAGAGACCCAGTACTTC. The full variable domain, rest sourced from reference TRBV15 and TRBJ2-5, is DAMVIQNPRYQVTQFGKPVTLSCSQTLNHNVMYWYQQKSSQAPKLLFHYYDKDFNNEADTPDNFQSRRPNTSFCFLDIRSPGLGDTAMYLCATGGQLGSAQETQYFGPGTRLLVL.